The 17 T cell receptor beta chains presented below share a single source sample, sequenced in a study of shared clonotypes between healthy human individuals. Sequencing used immunoSEQ multiplex PCR; TCRdb keeps in-frame clones, though not all of them. The sample records some 1,600,000 clones, 98% being singletons. Sequencing was carried out using naive CD4+ T cells sorted from blood. Sample subset: CD45RA+ positively selected. The source of these receptors is a man under 40 in good health.

This chain connects TRBV2 to TRBJ2-5; TRBD1 matches at 12 bases. The CDR3 contains 16 residues. J gave up 6 bases and V 2 bases, and 7 bases lay outside the gene matches. Germline V CDR1 and CDR2: SNHLY, FYNNEI. The CDR3 DNA reads TGTGCCAGCAGTGAATTCGGGACAGGGGGCGCGAAGACCCAGTACTTC. Translated: CASSEFGTGGAKTQYF. The complete variable domain, with remaining parts taken from reference TRBV2 and TRBJ2-5, reads EPEVTQTPSHQVTQMGQEVILRCVPISNHLYFYWYRQILGQKVEFLVSFYNNEISEKSEIFDDQFSVERPDGSNFTLKIRSTKLEDSAMYFCASSEFGTGGAKTQYFGPGTRLLVL.

The chain combines TRBV9 with TRBJ2-7, with D uncertain. Trimming pared 0 bases from V and 0 bases from J, leaving 10 bases between. This CDR3 comprises 15 residues. The germline V gene has CDR1 SGDLS and CDR2 YYNGEE. CDR3 DNA: TGTGCCAGCAGCGTAGAAGGCAGCTCCTCCTACGAGCAGTACTTC. It codes for CASSVEGSSSYEQYF.

This clone has just one count. V is TRBV6-1 and J is TRBJ2-5, with TRBD2 identical over 16 bases. The trim removed 5 bases at V and 3 bases at J, leaving 12 bases unmatched. Germline CDR1 reads MNHNS; CDR2 reads SASEGT. This CDR3 has 19 residues. CDR3 region: CASSQGGLAGGLGEETQYF. CDR3 DNA: TGTGCCAGCAGTCAAGGGGGACTAGCGGGAGGGTTAGGGGAAGAGACCCAGTACTTC.

Note on this clone: This CDR3 is also generated by other DNA sequences in the sample. The rearrangement joins TRBV18 to TRBJ2-5; 7 bases agree with TRBD1. From germline, CDR1 is KGHSH and CDR2 LQKENI. After removal of 3 bases from V and 2 bases from J, the junction contained 3 bases not matched to a gene. The CDR3 loop spans 14 amino acids. CDR3 sequence: CASSPPTGQETQYF. CDR3 DNA sequence: TGTGCCAGCTCACCGCCGACAGGGCAAGAGACCCAGTACTTC.

The V and J genes are TRBV9 and TRBJ1-1; D unclear. Trimming removed 2 bases at V and 0 bases at J, with 8 bases between. This CDR3 region has 14 residues. Per germline, CDR1 SGDLS and CDR2 YYNGEE. The DNA for the CDR3 is TGTGCCAGCAGCGTTGGTATGATGAACACTGAAGCTTTCTTT. This translates into CASSVGMMNTEAFF.

The rearrangement links TRBV15 to TRBJ2-2, with D unclear. This CDR3 region has 13 residues. V lost 5 bases, J lost 6 bases, and 10 bases lay in between. CDR1 is LNHNV, CDR2 YYDKDF, per germline (reference sequence). The CDR3: CATSFRYAGELFF. The CDR3 DNA is TGTGCCACCAGCTTCCGGTACGCCGGGGAGCTGTTTTTT.

This clone has just one count. The chain has TRBV7-6 and TRBJ2-1; D may match TRBD1 or TRBD2 (5 bases each). V shed 2 bases and J shed 3 bases, with 17 bases lying between them. Germline V gene sequence: CDR1 SGHVS, CDR2 FNYEAQ. This CDR3 region has 17 residues. CDR3 loop: CASSLSGRELGYNEQFF. The DNA for the CDR3 is TGTGCCAGCAGCTTAAGCGGCAGGGAGTTGGGCTACAATGAGCAGTTCTTC.

The chain joins TRBV29-1 to TRBJ2-1, with 7 nucleotides matching TRBD1. J was trimmed by 2 bases and V by 6 bases; bases with no gene match: 7. This CDR3 region has 14 residues. Germline CDR1 SQVTM, CDR2 ANQGSEA. DNA of the CDR3: TGCAGCGTGACAGGGATTCCCACCTACAATGAGCAGTTCTTC. Translation gives CSVTGIPTYNEQFF.

The chain combines TRBV19 with TRBJ2-7, with no clear D. V lost 3 bases, J lost 3 bases, and 6 bases lay in between. The CDR3 consists of 12 residues. In germline, CDR1 is LNHDA, CDR2 SQIVND (reference sequence). The CDR3 DNA reads TGTGCCAGTAGTATGGGCAGCTACGAGCAGTACTTC. Translated, it gives CASSMGSYEQYF.

The rearrangement joins TRBV30 to TRBJ2-7; no reliable D call. The CDR3 is made up of 15 amino acids. Germline CDR1 GTSNPN, CDR2 SVGIG (reference sequence). The V and J ends lost 1 base and 10 bases respectively, with 23 bases between them. The CDR3 DNA follows: TGTGCCTGGAGTGCTGCAGCCCATATTCTACGAGGACAGTACTTC. Amino acids: CAWSAAAHILRGQYF.

The CDR3 DNA follows: TGCGCCAGCAGCCCGGGACATCGGGAGCAGTACTTC. Translated: CASSPGHREQYF. The chain uses TRBV5-1 and TRBJ2-7, with D possibly matching TRBD1 (6 bases). Trimming shortened V by 4 bases and J by 7 bases, and 12 bases separated the two germline ends. This CDR3 region has 12 residues. Germline-derived CDR1 and CDR2 are SGHRS and YFSETQ.

This clone was seen only once. The V and J genes are TRBV7-9 and TRBJ2-1, with a tentative D call TRBD2 (6 bases). Germline-derived CDR1 and CDR2 are SEHNR and FQNEAQ (reference sequence). Trimming removed 1 base at V and 14 bases at J, with 21 bases between. This CDR3 has 15 residues. CDR3 sequence reads: CASSLGNRDFQWKFF. Written as DNA, the CDR3 is TGTGCCAGCAGCTTAGGGAACCGGGACTTTCAGTGGAAGTTCTTC.

The rearrangement joins TRBV30 to TRBJ2-1; 10 bases align to TRBD2. Germline V CDR1 and CDR2: GTSNPN, SVGIG (reference sequence). Trimming took 0 bases from V and 4 from J; bases not matched to a gene: 3. The CDR3 totals 15 residues. The CDR3, as DNA: TGTGCCTGGAGTGTTACTAGCGGGGCTTACAATGAGCAGTTCTTC. Protein sequence: CAWSVTSGAYNEQFF. Full variable domain (rest looked up from reference TRBV30 and TRBJ2-1): SQTIHQWPATLVQPVGSPLSLECTVEGTSNPNLYWYRQAAGRGLQLLFYSVGIGQISSEVPQNLSASRPQDRQFILSSKKLLLSDSGFYLCAWSVTSGAYNEQFFGPGTRLTVL.

Concerning this clone itself: One junction end does not reproduce the germline sequence, and a read error may be involved. The sample holds other DNA sequences that translate to the same CDR3. CDR3: CASSVGRAYEQYF. CDR3 nucleotides: TGTGCCAGCAGTGTGGGGAGAGCCTATGAGCAGTACTTC. The chain recombines TRBV27 with TRBJ2-7, with TRBD2 as a possible D gene (5 bases). This CDR3 is built from 13 residues. Germline lookup yields CDR1 MNHEY and CDR2 SMNVEV (reference sequence).

The gene calls are TRBV6-5 and TRBJ2-7; tentative D call: TRBD2 (5 bases). The CDR3 is 13 amino acids. The germline V gene has CDR1 MNHEY and CDR2 SVGAGI. V was pared by 6 bases and J by 1 base, with 10 bases between. This CDR3 reads CASRVEGSYEQYF. The CDR3 bases are TGTGCCAGCAGGGTAGAGGGATCCTACGAGCAGTACTTC.

This chain links TRBV10-2 with TRBJ2-1; D is possibly TRBD1 or TRBD2 (6 bases each). V lost 7 bases, J lost 4 bases, and 20 bases lay in between. The CDR3 sequence is 16 residues long. Germline loops: CDR1 WSHSY, CDR2 SAAADI. As DNA, the CDR3 is TGCGCCAGCACGGACAAGGGGGGAGTGGGGTACAATGAGCAGTTCTTC. Translation gives CASTDKGGVGYNEQFF.

The chain employs TRBV11-2 and TRBJ2-7; no clear D gene. V lost 1 base and J lost 0, with 13 bases in between. The CDR3 covers 16 residues. Looked up from germline, CDR1 is SGHAT and CDR2 is FQNNGV. The CDR3 is CASSLGARELSYEQYF. The CDR3 DNA sequence: TGTGCCAGCAGCTTAGGGGCAAGGGAACTCTCCTACGAGCAGTACTTC.